The rows below give T cell receptor beta chains drawn from one sample of a study of cytomegalovirus exposure and HLA in healthy donors. Produced via immunoSEQ multiplex PCR; TCRdb's table is partial and in-frame only. The table records about 190,000 clones, almost 85% of them present only once. The specimen was PBMCs. The receptors come from a boy under 18 in good health and CMV-seronegative. The CDR3 runs from the conserved cysteine through the conserved F or W. A D gene is named only where the DNA matches it firmly. Clone size is stated in some rows and not others, as once, few, many or a class when expanded.

.,TRBJ2-7,TRBV4-3,.,TGCGCCAGCAGCATACTGCTCGCGGGAGAGCAGTACTTC,CASSILLAGEQYF
.,TRBJ2-1,TRBV5-6,TRBD2,TGTGCCAGCAGCTTGCGCGGGGGGATGTATGAGCAGTTCTTC,CASSLRGGMYEQFF
.,TRBJ2-2,TRBV7-8,TRBD1,TGTGCCAGCAGCACCCGACAGGGTAGGGACACCGGGGAGCTGTTTTTT,CASSTRQGRDTGELFF
once,TRBJ2-1,TRBV5-6,TRBD2,TGTGCCAGCAGCAACGAGCGGGGTTACTCCTACAATGAGCAGTTCTTC,CASSNERGYSYNEQFF
.,TRBJ1-4,TRBV27,TRBD1,TGTGCCAGCGGGGACCGACAGGGGGGGGAAAAACTGTTTTTT,CASGDRQGGEKLFF
.,TRBJ1-2,TRBV5-1,.,TGCGCCAGCAGCTTGGCGGGGTTTGGCTACACCTTC,CASSLAGFGYTF
.,TRBJ1-2,TRBV27,TRBD1,TGTGCCAGCAGTTTAGATGGGACAGGGGTTAACTATGGCTACACCTTC,CASSLDGTGVNYGYTF
.,TRBJ1-5,TRBV2,TRBD1,TGTGCCAGCACTGAGAGGTCATTGGGACAGCCAGCACCTAATCAGCCCCAGCATTTT,CASTERSLGQPAPNQPQHF
few,TRBJ1-1,TRBV27,.,TGTGCCAGCAGTGAGGGTTTGAATGCTTTCTTT,CASSEGLNAFF
.,TRBJ2-7,TRBV6-1,TRBD2,TGTGCCAGCAGTGAAAGGCCTAGCGGGGCCTACGAGCAGTACTTC,CASSERPSGAYEQYF
.,TRBJ2-3,TRBV28,.,TGTGCCAGCAGTCTACTAGATCCAGATACGCAGTATTTT,CASSLLDPDTQYF
few,TRBJ1-1,TRBV2,TRBD1,TGTGCCAGCAGATCAATTTTTGAGGGGGCGGATACTGAAGCTTTCTTT,CASRSIFEGADTEAFF
.,TRBJ1-5,TRBV2,.,TGTGCCAGCAAGGACCTCGGGGGTAGCAATCAGCCCCAGCATTTT,CASKDLGGSNQPQHF
.,TRBJ2-7,TRBV6-1,TRBD2,TGTGCCAGCAGTCAGCTACTAGCGACCTACGAGCAGTACTTC,CASSQLLATYEQYF
.,TRBJ2-7,TRBV2,.,TGTGCCAGCACGGGATACGAGCAGTACTTC,CASTGYEQYF